This TCR beta chain is drawn from a study of shared clonotypes between healthy human individuals. Findings and caveats of the study: With a handful of donors compared, 5% to 5.5% of naive CD4 clonotypes were shared.

Genomic DNA belonging to each subset was distributed in equal measure over several immunoSEQ plates. Repertoires were generated with immunoSEQ multiplex PCR, while TCRdb's copy carries only in-frame clones and drops some. The data show some 1,100,000 clones, 75% to 80% seen once. In this sample, this clone turned up many times. Its target is not known. V shed 1 base and J 0 bases; nucleotides not matched to a gene: 8. CDR3 length equals 17 residues. Germline V gene lookup returns CDR1 SEHNR and CDR2 FQNEAQ (reference sequence). Donors had no recently reported acute infections or vaccinations and were HIV-negative.

Sequencing used memory CD4+ T cells from PBMCs. Specified subset: CD45RA-negative fraction. The TCR originated in a man between 18 and 35 years old in good health. Some clones in this sample may be carry-over from other donors' samples. The rearrangement joins TRBV7-9 to TRBJ2-7; 8 nucleotides align to TRBD2. In DNA form, the CDR3 reads TGTGCCAGCAGCTTAGGGCTGACTAGCGCGTACTCCTACGAGCAGTACTTC. Encoded protein: CASSLGLTSAYSYEQYF.